One sample yielded the 7 T cell receptor beta chains listed below, sequenced in a study of identical twins. TCRdb processed the 5' RACE reads anew with MiXCR; each CDR3 protein has one entry. The sample includes around 500,000 distinct CDR3 sequences, approximately 14% of them seen just once. The sample also formed part of further work on yellow fever vaccine responses in identical twins.

Specimen: CD4+ T cells sorted from blood. These receptors were obtained from a woman under 30 in good health.

This clonotype has a handful of counts. The chain is built from TRBV5-1 and TRBJ2-1, with 16 bases matching TRBD2. The CDR3 loop spans 16 amino acids. Per the germline V gene, CDR1 is SGHRS and CDR2 is YFSETQ. The ends lost 4 bases at V and 9 bases at J; junction bases unmatched: 7. CDR3 sequence reads: CASSLPGLAGGSEQFF. The CDR3 DNA reads TGCGCCAGCAGCCTACCGGGACTAGCGGGAGGGAGTGAGCAGTTCTTC. The entire variable domain, with the rest obtained from reference TRBV5-1 and TRBJ2-1, is as follows: KAGVTQTPRYLIKTRGQQVTLSCSPISGHRSVSWYQQTPGQGLQFLFEYFSETQRNKGNFPGRFSGRQFSNSRSEMNVSTLELGDSALYLCASSLPGLAGGSEQFFGPGTRLTVL.

This clonotype appeared a few times. The chain employs TRBV7-2 and TRBJ1-1; no reliable D call. The germline V and J ends were trimmed by 4 bases and 0 bases, with 9 bases remaining between them. Looked up from germline, CDR1 is SGHTA and CDR2 is FQGNSA. The length of the CDR3 is 14 residues. DNA of the CDR3: TGTGCCAGCAGCTCGCTAGGGATGAACACTGAAGCTTTCTTT. Translation gives CASSSLGMNTEAFF.

This clonotype was seen a handful of times. This rearrangement joins TRBV9 to TRBJ2-4, with 9 bases aligning to TRBD1. Germline loops: CDR1 SGDLS, CDR2 YYNGEE. This CDR3 contains 17 residues. The V and J ends lost 3 bases and 0 bases, in that order; junction bases with no gene match: 7. DNA of the CDR3: TGTGCCAGCAGCGCGGCAGGACAGGGGATAGCCAAAAACATTCAGTACTTC. Translation: CASSAAGQGIAKNIQYF.

This clonotype came up a few times. The J gene is TRBJ2-7, the V gene TRBV29-1, with 8 positions matching TRBD2. The CDR3 loop spans 14 amino acids. In germline, CDR1 is SQVTM, CDR2 ANQGSEA. J lost 0 bases, V lost 6 bases, and 7 bases had no gene match. The CDR3 loop is CSVVLAASSYEQYF. CDR3 nucleotide sequence: TGCAGCGTGGTACTAGCGGCGAGCTCCTACGAGCAGTACTTC.

This clonotype has at least ten counts. The chain combines TRBV10-3 with TRBJ2-2; a weak D match, TRBD2 (6 bases). This CDR3 spans 16 amino acids. The germline V gene encodes CDR1 ENHRY and CDR2 SYGVKD. The germline V and J ends were trimmed by 0 bases and 3 bases, with 11 bases remaining between them. The CDR3 is CAISESGGGDTGELFF. The DNA for the CDR3 is TGTGCCATCAGTGAGTCGGGCGGCGGGGACACCGGGGAGCTGTTTTTT.

The sample holds a few counts of this clonotype. This chain joins TRBV9 and TRBJ2-2; 13 bases align to TRBD2. V lost 4 bases and J lost 10; bases outside the gene matches: 7. Germline V gene lookup returns CDR1 SGDLS and CDR2 YYNGEE. The CDR3 consists of 15 residues. CDR3: CASSFWTSGRVELFF. CDR3 nucleotides: TGTGCCAGCAGCTTTTGGACTAGCGGGAGAGTGGAGCTGTTTTTT. The entire variable domain, with the rest obtained from reference TRBV9 and TRBJ2-2, is as follows: DSGVTQTPKHLITATGQRVTLRCSPRSGDLSVYWYQQSLDQGLQFLIQYYNGEERAKGNILERFSAQQFPDLHSELNLSSLELGDSALYFCASSFWTSGRVELFFGEGSRLTVL.

This clonotype was observed a handful of times. V and J are TRBV27 and TRBJ2-6, with D unclear. The CDR3 is 13 amino acids. Looked up from germline, CDR1 is MNHEY and CDR2 is SMNVEV (reference sequence). Trimming took off 2 bases at V and 8 bases at J, with 7 bases between the two ends. Here the CDR3 DNA reads TGTGCCAGCAGTTTAACCACCCCCAACGTCCTGACTTTC. It translates to CASSLTTPNVLTF. Full variable domain (outside the CDR3, taken from reference TRBV27 and TRBJ2-6): EAQVTQNPRYLITVTGKKLTVTCSQNMNHEYMSWYRQDPGLGLRQIYYSMNVEVTDKGDVPEGYKVSRKEKRNFPLILESPSPNQTSLYFCASSLTTPNVLTFGAGSRLTVL.